What follows are 18 T cell receptor beta chains derived from one specimen sequenced in a study of T cell changes during pregnancy in multiple sclerosis. TCRdb keeps only in-frame clones here, not all; method: immunoSEQ multiplex PCR. The repertoire has approximately 27,000 clones, just over 90% of them found once; the top ten carry 0.65% to 0.9%. This specimen consisted of CD4+ T cells from peripheral blood mononuclear cells, obtained in the first trimester of pregnancy. Source of these receptors: a female donor with multiple sclerosis, enrolled in a pregnancy study.

V and J are TRBV11-2 and TRBJ1-2; perhaps TRBD1 as D (5 bases). V was shortened by 0 bases and J by 7 bases, with 12 bases between the two germline ends. The CDR3 has 14 amino acids. Looked up from germline, CDR1 is SGHAT and CDR2 is FQNNGV. CDR3 loop: CASSLDQGFGGYTF. CDR3 DNA sequence: TGTGCCAGCAGCTTAGATCAGGGATTCGGTGGCTACACCTTC.

J is TRBJ1-2 and V is TRBV10-3; D is unclear. Between the trimmed V and J ends, which lost 0 bases and 0 bases, there was a span of 2 bases. The germline gives CDR1 ENHRY, CDR2 SYGVKD. The CDR3 runs 13 residues. The CDR3 is CAISESSNYGYTF. CDR3 bases: TGTGCCATCAGTGAGTCCTCTAACTATGGCTACACCTTC.

In its sample, this clone was seen once. The rearrangement uses TRBV11-2 and TRBJ2-7; 7 bases line up with TRBD1. The CDR3 is 14 residues long. Trimming cost V 0 bases and J 5 bases; bases outside gene matches: 4. The germline gives CDR1 SGHAT, CDR2 FQNNGV. CDR3 sequence: CASSLDRGYDEQYF. The CDR3 coding sequence is TGTGCCAGCAGCTTAGACAGGGGGTATGACGAGCAGTACTTC.

The J gene is TRBJ1-2, the V gene TRBV29-1; D gene uncertain. Trimming removed 7 bases at V and 2 bases at J, with 14 bases between. CDR1 is SQVTM, CDR2 ANQGSEA, per germline. This CDR3 has 13 residues. The CDR3 sequence is CSAGRQPNYGYTF. In DNA, the CDR3 is TGCAGCGCCGGCAGGCAGCCCAACTATGGCTACACCTTC.

For this clone: Its ends do not fully match the called genes, so a read error is possible. The V call is TRBV7-7, the J call TRBJ1-5; no clear D gene. The CDR3 length is 13 residues. Germline V gives CDR1 SSHAT, CDR2 FNYEAQ (reference sequence). CDR3 nucleotides: TGTGCTAGCAGCAAAGACATCAATCAGCCCCAGCATTTT. This codes for CASSKDINQPQHF.

The chain carries TRBV11-2 and TRBJ1-2, with D perhaps TRBD1 (6 bases). From germline, CDR1 is SGHAT and CDR2 FQNNGV. The CDR3 loop spans 14 amino acids. Trimming removed 5 bases at V and 6 bases at J, with 16 bases between. CDR3 sequence: CASSAIQGRDGYTF. The CDR3 bases are TGTGCCAGCAGCGCCATTCAGGGGCGAGATGGCTACACCTTC.

CDR3 sequence reads: CASSIWGPAAGYTF. The CDR3 DNA is TGTGCCAGTAGTATTTGGGGCCCCGCGGCTGGCTACACCTTC. The rearrangement uses TRBV19 and TRBJ1-2; a possible D gene is TRBD1 (5 bases). V lost 3 bases and J lost 7, with 15 bases in between. The CDR3 covers 14 residues. CDR1 is LNHDA, CDR2 SQIVND, per germline (reference sequence).

The CDR3 protein is CASSLLGVTNEKLFF. For the CDR3, the DNA is TGTGCCAGCAGCCTCCTAGGTGTAACTAATGAAAAACTGTTTTTT. The chain joins TRBV7-9 to TRBJ1-4; D remains ambiguous. The CDR3 sequence is 15 residues long. Germline lookup yields CDR1 SEHNR and CDR2 FQNEAQ (reference sequence). V lost 5 bases, J lost 1 base, and 11 bases lay in between. The variable domain in full, with the rest retrieved from reference TRBV7-9 and TRBJ1-4, is DTGVSQNPRHKITKRGQNVTFRCDPISEHNRLYWYRQTLGQGPEFLTYFQNEAQLEKSRLLSDRFSAERPKGSFSTLEIQRTEQGDSAMYLCASSLLGVTNEKLFFGSGTQLSVL.

This rearrangement joins TRBV7-3 to TRBJ2-2, with TRBD2 matching over 7 bases. The J segment lost 7 bases and the V segment lost 5 bases, leaving 10 bases of the junction unmatched. CDR3 length: 15 amino acids. Looked up from germline, CDR1 is SGHTA and CDR2 is FQGTGA. The CDR3 DNA follows: TGTGCCAGCAGCGCCGGCCAACCGGGAGGCGGGGAGCTGTTTTTT. Its translation: CASSAGQPGGGELFF.

The chain has TRBV18 and TRBJ1-6; 7 bases match TRBD1. CDR1 is KGHSH and CDR2 is LQKENI in the germline V gene. This CDR3 is built from 14 residues. J gave up 7 bases and V 2 bases, and 2 bases lay outside the gene matches. For the CDR3, the DNA is TGTGCCAGCTCACCAGCAGGGGGAAATTCACCCCTCCACTTT. This sequence encodes CASSPAGGNSPLHF.

This chain links TRBV9 with TRBJ1-2, with D perhaps TRBD1 (6 bases). Trimming removed 4 bases from V and 2 bases from J, with 18 bases in between. Germline V lookup: CDR1 SGDLS, CDR2 YYNGEE. This CDR3 has 16 residues. CDR3 loop: CASSSRLDSANYGYTF. The CDR3 nucleotides read TGTGCCAGCAGCTCACGGTTGGACAGCGCAAACTATGGCTACACCTTC. The full variable domain, its missing parts supplied by reference TRBV9 and TRBJ1-2, is DSGVTQTPKHLITATGQRVTLRCSPRSGDLSVYWYQQSLDQGLQFLIQYYNGEERAKGNILERFSAQQFPDLHSELNLSSLELGDSALYFCASSSRLDSANYGYTFGSGTRLTVV.

This clone is a singleton in its sample. The rearrangement joins TRBV5-1 to TRBJ2-3, with 7 bases aligning to TRBD1. Germline V gives CDR1 SGHRS, CDR2 YFSETQ. With 4 bases clipped from V and 7 bases from J, the junction kept 6 bases outside the gene matches. The CDR3 has 13 residues. As DNA, the CDR3 is TGCGCCAGCAGCATCGGGACAGACAATACGCAGTATTTT. Its translation: CASSIGTDNTQYF.

The chain carries TRBV6-5 and TRBJ1-6; D is perhaps TRBD1 (6 bases). Germline loops: CDR1 MNHEY, CDR2 SVGAGI. Trimming shortened V by 8 bases and J by 9 bases, and 14 bases separated the two germline ends. This CDR3 spans 13 amino acids. This CDR3 is CASQRQGSSPLHF. Written as DNA, the CDR3 is TGTGCCAGCCAGAGGCAGGGGAGTTCACCCCTCCACTTT.

This chain links TRBV9 with TRBJ1-1, with 8 nucleotides matching TRBD1. Germline CDR1 reads SGDLS; CDR2 reads YYNGEE. CDR3 length: 14 residues. Trimming cost V 3 bases and J 12 bases; bases outside gene matches: 13. CDR3 bases: TGTGCCAGCAGCGCAACTCCCGGGACAGGTTTCCCTTTCTTT. This codes for CASSATPGTGFPFF. Filled out from reference TRBV9 and TRBJ1-1, the complete variable domain reads DSGVTQTPKHLITATGQRVTLRCSPRSGDLSVYWYQQSLDQGLQFLIQYYNGEERAKGNILERFSAQQFPDLHSELNLSSLELGDSALYFCASSATPGTGFPFFGQGTRLTVV.

This clone was detected once. V is TRBV28 and J is TRBJ2-7; no definite D call. This CDR3 contains 12 residues. CDR1 is MDHEN and CDR2 is SYDVKM in the germline V gene. Trimming cost V 6 bases and J 0 bases, with 6 bases left between them. This CDR3 reads CASSVSSYEQYF. The CDR3 coding sequence is TGTGCCAGCAGCGTGAGCTCCTACGAGCAGTACTTC. The whole variable domain, filled in from reference TRBV28 and TRBJ2-7, reads DVKVTQSSRYLVKRTGEKVFLECVQDMDHENMFWYRQDPGLGLRLIYFSYDVKMKEKGDIPEGYSVSREKKERFSLILESASTNQTSMYLCASSVSSYEQYFGPGTRLTVT.

J is TRBJ2-5 and V is TRBV5-1, with D unresolved. There are 16 residues in the CDR3. The V gene lost 0 bases and the J gene lost 1 base, with 13 bases spanning the gap. Per the germline V gene, CDR1 is SGHRS and CDR2 is YFSETQ. CDR3 protein: CASSLGFPGSQETQYF. CDR3 nucleotide sequence: TGCGCCAGCAGCTTGGGGTTTCCGGGTTCCCAAGAGACCCAGTACTTC.

J is TRBJ2-3 and V is TRBV5-1, with 9 bases aligning to TRBD2. The CDR3 contains 15 residues. From germline, CDR1 is SGHRS and CDR2 YFSETQ. The V segment lost 4 bases and the J segment 1 base; nucleotides outside the gene matches: 4. The DNA for the CDR3 is TGCGCCAGCAGCCAGGCTAGCGGGGGCACAGATACGCAGTATTTT. It translates to CASSQASGGTDTQYF.

The V call is TRBV6-6, the J call TRBJ2-1; 8 nucleotides align to TRBD1. V lost 5 bases and J lost 3; bases outside the gene matches: 6. This CDR3 is 15 amino acids long. In germline, CDR1 is MNHNY, CDR2 SVGAGI (reference sequence). The CDR3 sequence: CASSRSGGHYNEQFF. The DNA of the CDR3 is TGTGCCAGCAGTCGTTCAGGGGGCCACTACAATGAGCAGTTCTTC.